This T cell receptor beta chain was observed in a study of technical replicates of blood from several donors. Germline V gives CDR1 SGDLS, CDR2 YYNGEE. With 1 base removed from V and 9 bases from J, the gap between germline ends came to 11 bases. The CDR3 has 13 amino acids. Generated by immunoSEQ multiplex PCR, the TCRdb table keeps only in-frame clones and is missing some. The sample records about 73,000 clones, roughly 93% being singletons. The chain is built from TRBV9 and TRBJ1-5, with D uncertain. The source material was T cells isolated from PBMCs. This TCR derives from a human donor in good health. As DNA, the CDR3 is TGTGCCAGCAGCGTAAAAGCGGGTTGGCCCCAGCATTTT. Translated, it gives CASSVKAGWPQHF.